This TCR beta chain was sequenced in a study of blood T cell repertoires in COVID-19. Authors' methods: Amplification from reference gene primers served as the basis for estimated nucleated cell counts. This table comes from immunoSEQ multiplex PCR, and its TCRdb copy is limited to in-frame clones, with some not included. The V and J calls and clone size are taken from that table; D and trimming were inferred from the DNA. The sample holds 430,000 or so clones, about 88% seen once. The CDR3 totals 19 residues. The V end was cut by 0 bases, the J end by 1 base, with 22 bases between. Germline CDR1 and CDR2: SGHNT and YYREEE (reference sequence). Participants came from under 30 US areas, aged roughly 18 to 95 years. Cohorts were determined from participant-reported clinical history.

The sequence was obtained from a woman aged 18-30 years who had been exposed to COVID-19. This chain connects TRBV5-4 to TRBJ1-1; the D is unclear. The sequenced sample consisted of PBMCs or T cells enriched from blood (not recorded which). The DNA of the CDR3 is TGTGCCAGCAGCTTGGCCCCTAGTTTTTCCATATTACCGAACACTGAAGCTTTCTTT. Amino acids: CASSLAPSFSILPNTEAFF.